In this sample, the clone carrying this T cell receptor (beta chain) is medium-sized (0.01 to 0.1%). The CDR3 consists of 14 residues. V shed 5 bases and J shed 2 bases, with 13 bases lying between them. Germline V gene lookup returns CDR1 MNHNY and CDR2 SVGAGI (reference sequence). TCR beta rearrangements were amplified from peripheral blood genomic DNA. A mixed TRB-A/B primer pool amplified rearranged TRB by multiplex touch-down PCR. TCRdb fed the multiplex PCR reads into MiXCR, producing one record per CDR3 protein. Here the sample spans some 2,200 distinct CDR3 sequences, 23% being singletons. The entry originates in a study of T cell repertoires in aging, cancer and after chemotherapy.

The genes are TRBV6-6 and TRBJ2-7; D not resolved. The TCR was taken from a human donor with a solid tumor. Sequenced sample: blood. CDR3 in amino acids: CASSQSFGPYEQYF. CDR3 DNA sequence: TGTGCCAGCAGTCAAAGTTTTGGACCCTACGAGCAGTACTTC.